A single sample is the source of the 5 T cell receptor beta chains below, sequenced in a study of OX40 agonist ivuxolimab in advanced cancers. This table comes from immunoSEQ multiplex PCR, and its TCRdb copy is limited to in-frame clones, with some not included. Here the sample spans around 80,000 clones, around nine tenths being singletons. Sequenced here: CD4+ or CD8+ T cells sorted from blood, sampled in a trial of the OX40 agonist ivuxolimab. Receptors originate from an adult with an advanced solid tumor such as melanoma, head and neck, liver or kidney cancer.

This clone has just a few counts. The chain couples TRBV5-4 to TRBJ2-7, with TRBD1 matching over 8 bases. V lost 4 bases and J lost 2; bases outside the gene matches: 2. This CDR3 contains 13 residues. Germline loops: CDR1 SGHNT, CDR2 YYREEE (reference sequence). This chain's CDR3 is CASSRDRTYEQYV. The CDR3 DNA follows: TGTGCCAGCAGCAGGGACAGGACCTACGAGCAGTACGTC.

This clone was seen a handful of times. The chain recombines TRBV28 with TRBJ1-5, with D maybe TRBD1 (6 bases). CDR1 MDHEN and CDR2 SYDVKM come from the germline V gene. The CDR3 spans 16 residues. Trimming took 4 bases from V and 5 from J, leaving 18 bases between them. The CDR3: CASSSQGVKIDQPQHF. DNA for the CDR3: TGTGCCAGCAGTTCACAGGGAGTTAAGATCGATCAGCCCCAGCATTTT.

J is TRBJ2-1 and V is TRBV30; no clear D. Germline CDR1 is GTSNPN and CDR2 is SVGIG (reference sequence). The CDR3 is 12 residues long. V dropped 0 bases and J dropped 4 bases, with 4 bases sitting between them. This chain's CDR3 is CAWSVQYNEQFF. In DNA, the CDR3 is TGTGCCTGGAGTGTACAGTACAATGAGCAGTTCTTC.

This chain links TRBV29-1 with TRBJ2-4, with 7 bases lining up with TRBD1. CDR1 is SQVTM and CDR2 is ANQGSEA in the germline V gene. The CDR3 covers 14 residues. The V gene end was trimmed by 2 bases and the J gene end by 2 bases; junction bases not matched to a gene: 3. CDR3 loop: CSVENRGTKNIQYF. The CDR3 nucleotides read TGCAGCGTTGAAAACAGGGGAACCAAAAACATTCAGTACTTC.

This rearrangement joins TRBV28 to TRBJ1-4; D gene uncertain. There are 13 residues in the CDR3. Between the trimmed V and J ends, which lost 10 bases and 4 bases, there was a span of 13 bases. Germline assignment: CDR1 MDHEN and CDR2 SYDVKM. The CDR3 nucleotides read TGTGCCACCATGGACGGTCTTAATGAAAAACTGTTTTTT. It specifies CATMDGLNEKLFF.